This T cell receptor beta chain comes out of a study of PD-1 blockade in classical Hodgkin lymphoma. Time point: cycle 4 day 1 (C4D1), after about 6 weeks of nivolumab. Every single patient, without exception, relapsed after autologous stem cell transplantation, and brentuximab vedotin exposure varied. From thawed PBMCs, magnetic negative selection was used to isolate the CD8+ T cells. The protocol was immunoSEQ multiplex PCR, while the TCRdb copy is restricted to in-frame clones and leaves out a portion. The data show a few thousand clones, with under 75% seen just once and 24% held by the top ten. Material: CD8+ T cells from blood, obtained before the fourth cycle of nivolumab. This receptor was obtained from a human donor with classical Hodgkin lymphoma.

The CDR3 reads CASIGTAYGYTF. The CDR3, as DNA: TGTGCCAGTATCGGGACAGCATATGGCTACACCTTC. The J gene is TRBJ1-2, the V gene TRBV19, with 7 bases fitting TRBD1. This CDR3 comprises 12 residues. Germline lookup yields CDR1 LNHDA and CDR2 SQIVND (reference sequence). The V and J ends lost 7 bases and 5 bases, in that order; junction bases with no gene match: 4.